This T cell receptor (beta chain) was sequenced in a study of response to subunit inactivated influenza vaccine. Trimming stripped 1 base from V and 0 bases from J, with 7 bases between. The germline CDR1 and CDR2 sequences are SQVTM and ANQGSEA. The CDR3 runs 15 residues. Each CDR3 protein is one row after TCRdb ran MiXCR on the RT-PCR reads. The table has around 190,000 distinct CDR3 sequences, approximately 15% seen once; the top ten hold roughly 24%. This rearrangement joins TRBV29-1 to TRBJ2-6; D remains ambiguous. Sequenced material: CD8+ T cells sorted from PBMCs, taken around 5 days after vaccination. The sequence derives from a man aged 50 to 60 who received an inactivated influenza vaccine. Written as DNA, the CDR3 is TGCAGCGTTGAAGGCGGAAACTCTGGGGCCAACGTCCTGACTTTC. It specifies CSVEGGNSGANVLTF.